The entry that follows covers one T cell receptor beta chain sequence. This sample stems from a study of early T cells in non-severe SARS-CoV-2 infection. TCRdb reprocessed the 5' RACE reads via MiXCR and lists one record per CDR3 protein. The sample carries about 72,000 distinct CDR3 sequences, roughly 10% recorded once. Between the trimmed V and J ends, which lost 2 bases and 5 bases, there was a span of 15 bases. There are 15 residues in the CDR3. Germline V gene data show CDR1 as KGHSH and CDR2 as LQKENI. This TCR came from an adult who was a healthcare worker with PCR-confirmed SARS-CoV-2 infection or an uninfected control (not recorded which). Sequencing was done on a sample of whole blood. The V and J genes are TRBV18 and TRBJ1-1, with D hard to call. CDR3 nucleotides: TGTGCCAGCTCACCAATCGCGGACTTGGATACTGAAGCTTTCTTT. Translation gives CASSPIADLDTEAFF.